This TCR beta chain was identified during a study of shared clonotypes between healthy human individuals. The wider study: Two female and a few male donors aged 18 to 49 were enrolled.

Study observations and caveats: Naive subsets, compared against memory subsets, generally had larger estimated richness values. Tissues were not sampled, only blood, and their repertoires likely differ. Clonotype sharing across several donors was observed for about 5.5% of naive CD4 clonotypes.

Profiling relied on immunoSEQ multiplex PCR, and the TCRdb table lists in-frame clones only, not all of them. The table lists under 700,000 clones, roughly 96% of them singletons. This clone was recorded only once. As yet, its antigen is unknown. Unmatched junction bases numbered 3, after V lost 4 bases and J lost 0 bases. The CDR3 length is 16 residues. Germline CDR1 and CDR2: MNHNS and SASEGT. As defined, naive CD8 cells were CD45RO-negative and positively selected for CCR7, with terminally differentiated effector memory CD45RA+ cells excluded. Sequences were obtained from naive CD8+ T cells sorted from blood. The rearrangement joins TRBV6-1 to TRBJ2-2, with 9 positions matching TRBD1. This clonotype was obtained from a young woman in good health. The CDR3 DNA sequence: TGTGCCAGCAGTGCCGGACAGGGGACGAACACCGGGGAGCTGTTTTTT. As protein: CASSAGQGTNTGELFF.